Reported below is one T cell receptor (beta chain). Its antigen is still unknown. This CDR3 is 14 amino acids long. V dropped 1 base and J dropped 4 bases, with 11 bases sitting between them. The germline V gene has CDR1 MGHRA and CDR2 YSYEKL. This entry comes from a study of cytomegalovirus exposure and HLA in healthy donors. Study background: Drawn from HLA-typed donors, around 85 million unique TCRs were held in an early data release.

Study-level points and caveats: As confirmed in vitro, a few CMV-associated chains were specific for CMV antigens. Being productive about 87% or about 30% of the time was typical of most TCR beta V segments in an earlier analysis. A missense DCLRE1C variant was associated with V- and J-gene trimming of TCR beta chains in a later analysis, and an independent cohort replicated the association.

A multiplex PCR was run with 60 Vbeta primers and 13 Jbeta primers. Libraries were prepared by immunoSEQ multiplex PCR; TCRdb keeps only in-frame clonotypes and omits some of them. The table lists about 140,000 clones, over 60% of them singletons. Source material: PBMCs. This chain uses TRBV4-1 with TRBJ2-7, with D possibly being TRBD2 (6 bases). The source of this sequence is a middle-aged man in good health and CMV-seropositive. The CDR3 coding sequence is TGCGCCAGCAGCCAAGTGGATGCGGGATACGAGCAGTACTTC. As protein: CASSQVDAGYEQYF.